Below are 27 T cell receptor beta chains sequenced from a single sample in a study of response to subunit inactivated influenza vaccine. TCRdb independently ran MiXCR on the RT-PCR reads; one entry per CDR3 protein. This table has around 570,000 distinct CDR3 sequences, about 11% appearing once. The same specimen was also included in a second study, on T cells expressing NK-cell markers. From that paper: A 5'RACE template switching approach incorporating UMIs was used to make TCR beta cDNA.

The starting material was PBMCs from blood, obtained on the day of vaccination. The receptor source for this set is a man aged 45-65 years who received an inactivated influenza vaccine.

This clonotype showed up just a few times. The chain combines TRBV5-1 with TRBJ2-3; the D gene could be TRBD1 or TRBD2 (5 bases each). The CDR3 covers 16 residues. Per germline, CDR1 SGHRS and CDR2 YFSETQ. V lost 7 bases, J lost 0 bases, and 18 bases lay in between. The DNA for the CDR3 is TGCGCCAGCCTATTTGGGTTTGGGGACAGCACAGATACGCAGTATTTT. This gives the protein CASLFGFGDSTDTQYF. Based on the CDR3 plus reference TRBV5-1 and TRBJ2-3, the full variable domain is KAGVTQTPRYLIKTRGQQVTLSCSPISGHRSVSWYQQTPGQGLQFLFEYFSETQRNKGNFPGRFSGRQFSNSRSEMNVSTLELGDSALYLCASLFGFGDSTDTQYFGPGTRLTVL.

This clonotype turned up a few times. V is TRBV6-2 or TRBV6-3 and J is TRBJ2-7; D possibly corresponds to TRBD2 (6 bases). V shed 5 bases and J shed 3 bases, with 11 bases lying between them. Germline CDR1 and CDR2: MNHEY and SVGEGT. The CDR3 is made up of 13 amino acids. The CDR3 DNA is TGTGCCAGCAGTCACGGAGGGTTCTACGAGCAGTACTTC. Translated, it gives CASSHGGFYEQYF.

This clonotype was counted once. The chain carries TRBV29-1 and TRBJ2-2; 8 nucleotides align to TRBD1. The length of the CDR3 is 14 residues. Germline CDR1 is SQVTM and CDR2 is ANQGSEA. CDR3 amino acids: CSVSFRGRAGELFF. The CDR3 coding sequence is TGCAGTGTATCCTTCAGGGGGCGGGCCGGGGAGCTGTTTTTT.

This clonotype has just a few counts. The chain carries TRBV20-1 and TRBJ2-5; D gene ambiguous. Between the trimmed V and J ends, which lost 2 bases and 9 bases, there was a span of 16 bases. Germline CDR1 and CDR2: DFQATT and SNEGSKA (reference sequence). The CDR3 loop spans 13 amino acids. Written as DNA, the CDR3 is TGCAGTGCTAGAACTCCTGGGCCTCACGCCCAGTACTTC. Translation: CSARTPGPHAQYF.

The gene calls are TRBV29-1 and TRBJ2-5; 8 bases agree with TRBD1. Germline V lookup: CDR1 SQVTM, CDR2 ANQGSEA. V was pared by 4 bases and J by 3 bases, with 10 bases of the junction left unmatched. The length of the CDR3 is 15 residues. The CDR3 loop reads CSVVDRAKSEETQYF. For the CDR3, the DNA is TGCAGCGTTGTGGACAGGGCCAAATCAGAAGAGACCCAGTACTTC.

This clonotype has a handful of counts. This CDR3 reads CSVEARRASGSREQYF. The CDR3 region has the DNA TGCAGCGTTGAAGCCCGTAGGGCTAGCGGGAGCCGGGAGCAGTACTTC. The chain uses TRBV29-1 and TRBJ2-7; 10 bases line up with TRBD2. The CDR3 extends over 16 amino acids. V shed 1 base, J shed 7 bases, and the junction held 13 bases outside the gene matches. Germline V gene sequence: CDR1 SQVTM, CDR2 ANQGSEA.

The V call is TRBV7-9, the J call TRBJ1-1, with TRBD1 identical over 7 bases. Looked up from germline, CDR1 is SEHNR and CDR2 is FQNEAQ (reference sequence). This CDR3 has 13 amino acids. The V and J ends lost 2 bases and 11 bases, in that order; junction bases with no gene match: 8. CDR3 amino acids: CASSLSLGGDAFF. In DNA, the CDR3 is TGTGCCAGCAGCTTATCTTTAGGGGGCGACGCTTTCTTT.

J is TRBJ1-3 and V is TRBV29-1, with D possibly TRBD1 on 5 matching bases. Germline loops: CDR1 SQVTM, CDR2 ANQGSEA. V was shortened by 4 bases and J by 4 bases, with 14 bases between the two germline ends. CDR3 length: 14 amino acids. The CDR3 coding sequence is TGCAGCGTTGCTGGAGGCGGACAAGGAAACACCATATATTTT. Its translation: CSVAGGGQGNTIYF.

This chain uses TRBV19 with TRBJ2-1; TRBD2 matches 12 bases. The CDR3 is 17 amino acids. V was pared by 9 bases and J by 5 bases, with 14 bases of the junction left unmatched. Looked up from germline, CDR1 is LNHDA and CDR2 is SQIVND (reference sequence). The CDR3 reads CASEMGQGLAGNNEQFF. Here the CDR3 DNA reads TGTGCCAGCGAAATGGGCCAAGGACTAGCGGGAAACAATGAGCAGTTCTTC.

The J gene is TRBJ2-2, the V gene TRBV5-1; 8 bases map to TRBD1. The V gene's germline CDR1 is SGHRS and CDR2 YFSETQ. The CDR3 has 15 residues. J was trimmed by 2 bases and V by 4 bases; bases with no gene match: 4. In DNA, the CDR3 is TGCGCCAGCAGCCAACAGGGGGATAACACCGGGGAGCTGTTTTTT. Residues: CASSQQGDNTGELFF.

The chain is built from TRBV30 and TRBJ2-5; 9 bases agree with TRBD1. The CDR3 is 13 amino acids. V trimming: 6 bases; J trimming: 5 bases; junction bases outside the gene matches: 7. CDR1 is GTSNPN and CDR2 is SVGIG in the germline V gene (reference sequence). CDR3 sequence: CACPGTGKETQYF. The CDR3 nucleotides are TGTGCCTGCCCCGGGACAGGGAAGGAGACCCAGTACTTC.

The chain couples TRBV12-3 or TRBV12-4 to TRBJ1-1, with a tentative D call TRBD1 (6 bases). V lost 4 bases and J lost 1, with 16 bases in between. CDR3 length equals 16 residues. CDR3 nucleotide sequence: TGTGCCAGCAGTTCCTCCGGGACAACGACGAACACTGAAGCTTTCTTT. Amino acids: CASSSSGTTTNTEAFF.

The sample holds many counts of this clonotype. The V and J genes are TRBV27 and TRBJ2-1, with D perhaps matching TRBD1 or TRBD2 (6 bases each). Per germline, CDR1 MNHEY and CDR2 SMNVEV (reference sequence). There are 16 residues in the CDR3. The V end was cut by 3 bases, the J end by 4 bases, with 16 bases between. The CDR3 sequence: CASSLYGGASYNEQFF. The CDR3 DNA reads TGTGCCAGCAGTTTGTACGGGGGCGCCTCTTACAATGAGCAGTTCTTC.

This clonotype was counted between two and nine times. This chain joins TRBV7-6 and TRBJ1-1; tentatively, D is TRBD1 (6 bases). The germline V gene has CDR1 SGHVS and CDR2 FNYEAQ. V lost 5 bases and J lost 4, with 20 bases in between. The CDR3 covers 16 residues. The CDR3 reads CASSPYGGAEGTEAFF. The CDR3 bases are TGTGCCAGCAGCCCCTATGGGGGGGCAGAGGGCACTGAAGCTTTCTTT.

This clonotype was counted between two and nine times. The V call is TRBV29-1, the J call TRBJ1-6, with D possibly matching TRBD1 (5 bases). Germline values: CDR1 SQVTM, CDR2 ANQGSEA. The germline V and J ends were trimmed by 5 bases and 5 bases, with 13 bases remaining between them. The CDR3 covers 14 residues. CDR3 coding DNA: TGCAGCGTTAGGCAGGGAGGGGATAATTCACCCCTCCACTTT. Amino acid sequence: CSVRQGGDNSPLHF. Based on the CDR3 plus reference TRBV29-1 and TRBJ1-6, the full variable domain is SAVISQKPSRDICQRGTSLTIQCQVDSQVTMMFWYRQQPGQSLTLIATANQGSEATYESGFVIDKFPISRPNLTFSTLTVSNMSPEDSSIYLCSVRQGGDNSPLHFGNGTRLTVT.

V is TRBV28 and J is TRBJ2-3; a possible D gene is TRBD2 (7 bases). There are 15 residues in the CDR3. V was pared by 8 bases and J by 10 bases, with 25 bases between. Germline V lookup: CDR1 MDHEN, CDR2 SYDVKM. The CDR3 DNA reads TGTGCCAGCTGTACGGGGGGCCTCAGCTCGTCTGCGCAGTATTTT. As protein: CASCTGGLSSSAQYF.

This clonotype has ten or more counts. The gene calls are TRBV20-1 and TRBJ2-7, with D uncertain. Trimming shortened V by 3 bases and J by 2 bases, and 2 bases separated the two germline ends. Germline CDR1 is DFQATT and CDR2 is SNEGSKA (reference sequence). This CDR3 region has 10 residues. CDR3 sequence reads: CSASPYEQYF. DNA for the CDR3: TGCAGTGCTAGTCCCTACGAGCAGTACTTC.

The sample holds many counts of this clonotype. This chain joins TRBV12-3 or TRBV12-4 and TRBJ1-5; possible D gene TRBD1, 5 bases. V gave up 5 bases and J gave up 4 bases, with 9 bases separating them. The length of the CDR3 is 13 residues. The CDR3 DNA sequence: TGTGCCAGCAGTCCGGGGCAAAATCAGCCCCAGCATTTT. This encodes CASSPGQNQPQHF.

The rearrangement links TRBV5-1 to TRBJ1-1; 10 bases are a match to TRBD1. With 4 bases clipped from V and 7 bases from J, the junction kept 4 bases outside the gene matches. The CDR3 covers 13 residues. Germline V lookup: CDR1 SGHRS, CDR2 YFSETQ. CDR3 in amino acids: CASSADRGVEAFF. CDR3 coding DNA: TGCGCCAGCAGCGCGGACAGGGGGGTTGAAGCTTTCTTT.

A word on this clonotype: A much bigger clone sits one base away, suggesting this may be a read error. The chain carries TRBV5-1 and TRBJ2-2; 9 bases are a match to TRBD1. In germline, CDR1 is SGHRS, CDR2 YFSETQ. CDR3 length equals 18 residues. The CDR3 DNA reads as TGCACCAGCAGCCCGACACCACAGGGGGCTACGAACACCGGGGAGCTGTTTTTT. It codes for CTSSPTPQGATNTGELFF.

V is TRBV5-1 and J is TRBJ1-6; unclear D gene. CDR3 length: 14 amino acids. Per germline, CDR1 SGHRS and CDR2 YFSETQ. With 4 bases removed from V and 4 bases from J, the gap between germline ends came to 9 bases. Here the CDR3 DNA reads TGCGCCAGCAGCCCCCAGGAATATAATTCACCCCTCCACTTT. It yields the protein CASSPQEYNSPLHF.

This clonotype appeared a few times. This sequence joins TRBV24-1 and TRBJ2-3; 8 bases align to TRBD2. J gave up 4 bases and V 9 bases, and 8 bases lay outside the gene matches. This CDR3 has 14 amino acids. Germline CDR1 and CDR2: KGHDR and SFDVKD. Here the CDR3 reads CATSVAGRSDTQYF. CDR3 nucleotides: TGTGCCACCTCGGTAGCGGGAAGGTCAGATACGCAGTATTTT.

CDR3 DNA: TGCGCCAGCAGCCAAGATCTTACGGGATCGGACATTCAGTACTTC. This encodes CASSQDLTGSDIQYF. V usage is TRBV4-3 and J usage is TRBJ2-4; D might be TRBD2 (5 bases). This CDR3 is 15 amino acids long. V was pared by 0 bases and J by 8 bases, with 14 bases between. Germline values: CDR1 LGHNA, CDR2 YSLEER.

The chain employs TRBV7-2 and TRBJ1-1, with D tentatively TRBD1 (6 bases). CDR1 and CDR2 (germline): SGHTA, FQGNSA. The CDR3 extends over 15 amino acids. V lost 1 base, J lost 3 bases, and 12 bases lay in between. CDR3 residues: CASSLGGGADTEAFF. In DNA, the CDR3 is TGTGCCAGCAGCTTAGGTGGGGGGGCGGACACTGAAGCTTTCTTT.

V is TRBV14 and J is TRBJ2-7; 8 bases fit TRBD1. The CDR3 is made up of 15 amino acids. Germline V gene data show CDR1 as SGHDN and CDR2 as FVKESK. The V and J ends lost 4 bases and 3 bases, in that order; junction bases with no gene match: 8. For the CDR3, the DNA is TGTGCCAGCAGCCCTCGGGACAGGCTGAACTACGAGCAGTACTTC. Protein product: CASSPRDRLNYEQYF.

The chain recombines TRBV12-3 or TRBV12-4 with TRBJ2-6, with D tentatively TRBD1 or TRBD2 (5 bases each). The CDR3 is 16 residues long. With 5 bases removed from V and 2 bases from J, the gap between germline ends came to 13 bases. The CDR3 protein is CASSAPGRAGANVLTF. CDR3 nucleotides: TGTGCCAGCAGTGCCCCGGGGCGGGCTGGGGCCAACGTCCTGACTTTC.

The chain joins TRBV3-1 to TRBJ2-7; the D gene is possibly TRBD2 (6 bases). Trimming pared 0 bases from V and 3 bases from J, leaving 15 bases between. The CDR3 has 16 amino acids. CDR1 is LGHDT and CDR2 is YNNKEL in the germline V gene (reference sequence). The CDR3, as DNA: TGTGCCAGCAGCCAAGATTACACTAGCTTCGGCTACGAGCAGTACTTC. Translated, it gives CASSQDYTSFGYEQYF.